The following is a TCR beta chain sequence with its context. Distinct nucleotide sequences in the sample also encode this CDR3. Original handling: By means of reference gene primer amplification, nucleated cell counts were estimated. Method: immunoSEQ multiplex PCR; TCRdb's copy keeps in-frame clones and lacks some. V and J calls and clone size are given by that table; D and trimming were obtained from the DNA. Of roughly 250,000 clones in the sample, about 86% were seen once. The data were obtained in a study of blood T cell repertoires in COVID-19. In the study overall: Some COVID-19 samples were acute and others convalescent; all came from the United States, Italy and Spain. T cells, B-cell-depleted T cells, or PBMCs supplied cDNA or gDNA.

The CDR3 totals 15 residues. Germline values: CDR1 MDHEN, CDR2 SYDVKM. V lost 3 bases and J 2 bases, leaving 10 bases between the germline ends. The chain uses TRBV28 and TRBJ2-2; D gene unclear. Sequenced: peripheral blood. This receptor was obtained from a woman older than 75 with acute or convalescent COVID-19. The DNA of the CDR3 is TGTGCCAGCAGTTTTGGGCAGGTCAACACCGGGGAGCTGTTTTTT. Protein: CASSFGQVNTGELFF.